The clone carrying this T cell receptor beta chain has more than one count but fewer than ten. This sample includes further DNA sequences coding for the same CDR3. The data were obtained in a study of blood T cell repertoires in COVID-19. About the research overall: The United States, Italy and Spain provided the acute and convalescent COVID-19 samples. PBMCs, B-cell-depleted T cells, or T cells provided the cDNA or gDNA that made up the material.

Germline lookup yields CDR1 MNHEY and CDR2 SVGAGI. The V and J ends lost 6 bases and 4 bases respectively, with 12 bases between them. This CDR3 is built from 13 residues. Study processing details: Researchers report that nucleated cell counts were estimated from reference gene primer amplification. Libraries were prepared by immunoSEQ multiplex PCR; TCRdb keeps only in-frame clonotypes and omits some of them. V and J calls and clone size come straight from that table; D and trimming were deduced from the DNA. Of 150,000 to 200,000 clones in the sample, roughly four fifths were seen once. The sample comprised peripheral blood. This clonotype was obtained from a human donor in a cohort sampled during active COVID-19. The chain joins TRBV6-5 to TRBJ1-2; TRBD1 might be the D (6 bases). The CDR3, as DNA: TGTGCCAGCAGCCCCGGACAGAGCTATGGCTACACCTTC. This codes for CASSPGQSYGYTF.